The 10 T cell receptor beta chains below were found in one sample sequenced in a study of blood T cells in healthy people across ages (dated by TCRdb to 2014 to 2015). The library was made by 5' RACE. For sequencing, an Illumina HiSeq 2500 was employed. A second PCR of about 6 to 12 cycles was run with a J-beta primer mix and a sample-barcoded 5' primer. The public reads were reprocessed in TCRdb via fastp at Q25 and MiXCR, keeping in-frame beta chains. When rows share a CDR3 protein, they turn into one entry using the most common DNA and genes. For this sample the table gives over a million distinct CDR3 sequences, of which 20% to 25% were detected only once. Approximately 0.7% of the sample lies in the top ten. These data were also reused for a study on T cells of mothers and their children.

The sequenced sample consisted of blood. These receptors were obtained from a girl aged 2 to 9 in good health.

This clonotype showed up just a few times. This chain connects TRBV20-1 to TRBJ1-1; unclear D gene. CDR3 length: 15 amino acids. CDR1 is DFQATT, CDR2 SNEGSKA, per germline (reference sequence). The ends were cut back, 0 bases at V and 0 bases at J, with 11 bases in the middle. The CDR3 loop reads CSARDTEGLNTEAFF. The CDR3 region has the DNA TGCAGTGCTAGAGATACGGAGGGCCTGAACACTGAAGCTTTCTTT.

This chain joins TRBV5-5 and TRBJ1-3; D gene unclear. The CDR3 has 15 amino acids. With 2 bases removed from V and 4 bases from J, the gap between germline ends came to 13 bases. The germline V gene encodes CDR1 SGHKS and CDR2 YYEKEE (reference sequence). CDR3 sequence: CASSLQVSFGNTIYF. CDR3 DNA sequence: TGTGCCAGCAGCTTACAAGTTTCATTCGGAAACACCATATATTTT. Full variable domain (remainder filled in from reference TRBV5-5 and TRBJ1-3): DAGVTQSPTHLIKTRGQQVTLRCSPISGHKSVSWYQQVLGQGPQFIFQYYEKEERGRGNFPDRFSARQFPNYSSELNVNALLLGDSALYLCASSLQVSFGNTIYFGEGSWLTVV.

There are a few counts of this clonotype. The junction differs from germline at one of its ends, possibly a read error. The chain employs TRBV3-1 and TRBJ2-1; 8 bases match TRBD2. From germline, CDR1 is LGHDT and CDR2 YNNKEL (reference sequence). The CDR3 contains 15 residues. The CDR3 reads CASSQAGGSYSEQFF. The CDR3 nucleotides read TGTGCCAGCAGCCAAGCGGGAGGGTCCTACAGTGAGCAGTTCTTC.

The chain is built from TRBV2 and TRBJ2-2; D is uncertain. V lost 3 bases, J lost 2 bases, and 16 bases lay in between. Germline CDR1 and CDR2: SNHLY and FYNNEI. The CDR3 totals 17 residues. CDR3 amino acids: CASSDVNAQGNTGELFF. CDR3 nucleotides: TGTGCCAGCAGTGATGTGAACGCCCAAGGAAACACCGGGGAGCTGTTTTTT.

V gene TRBV5-6 combines with J gene TRBJ2-1, with TRBD2 matching 8 bases. The CDR3 runs to 15 residues. J was trimmed by 6 bases and V by 4 bases; bases with no gene match: 9. CDR1 and CDR2 from the germline V gene are SGHDT and YYEEEE. The CDR3 coding sequence is TGTGCCAGCAGCCAAACGGGGGGGGCATTCAATGAGCAGTTCTTC. It encodes CASSQTGGAFNEQFF.

The table lists this clonotype with a few counts. CDR3 DNA sequence: TGTGCTAGTGGTCGGACCGGACGCCTCGAGCAGTACTTC. Translating it yields CASGRTGRLEQYF. The chain recombines TRBV12-5 with TRBJ2-7, with D unclear. This CDR3 spans 13 amino acids. The ends were cut back, 5 bases at V and 6 bases at J, with 14 bases in the middle. CDR1 and CDR2 from the germline V gene are LGHNT and FRNRAP.

V is TRBV6-6 and J is TRBJ2-1; D not resolved. The V end was cut by 2 bases, the J end by 9 bases, with 11 bases between. CDR1 MNHNY and CDR2 SVGAGI come from the germline V gene (reference sequence). The CDR3 totals 13 residues. CDR3 region: CASSYVPRPEQFF. CDR3 DNA sequence: TGTGCCAGCAGTTACGTTCCGAGACCTGAGCAGTTCTTC.

This clonotype was counted between two and nine times. The V and J genes are TRBV12-3 or TRBV12-4 and TRBJ2-3, with D uncertain. The CDR3 runs to 11 residues. The V end was cut by 5 bases, the J end by 6 bases, with 6 bases between. The CDR3 DNA reads as TGTGCCAGCAGTCAAAGGGATACGCAGTATTTT. Protein: CASSQRDTQYF.

V and J are TRBV28 and TRBJ1-6; D uncertain. V lost 10 bases and J lost 0, with 13 bases in between. CDR3 length: 15 residues. Germline assignment: CDR1 MDHEN and CDR2 SYDVKM. The CDR3 DNA reads as TGTGCCACAGAGAATGGAAGCTCCTATAATTCACCCCTCCACTTT. The encoded protein is CATENGSSYNSPLHF.

The V call is TRBV6-6, the J call TRBJ1-3, with no clear D. Trimming took off 5 bases at V and 0 bases at J, with 8 bases between the two ends. Germline values: CDR1 MNHNY, CDR2 SVGAGI (reference sequence). This CDR3 comprises 14 residues. The CDR3 loop is CASSATSSGNTIYF. In nucleotides, the CDR3 is TGTGCCAGCAGTGCGACAAGCTCTGGAAACACCATATATTTT.